This is a list of T cell receptor beta chains from one sample in a study of control samples from healthy donors and cancer patients. Assay: immunoSEQ multiplex PCR; the TCRdb copy retains only in-frame clones and omits some. This repertoire shows about 30,000 clones, 70% to 90% found once; its top ten account for about 6.7%. The material sequenced was PBMCs. The source of these receptors is a woman aged 55-69 years with head and neck cancer. The CDR3 runs from the conserved cysteine through the conserved F or W. D genes are given only for firm matches.

CDR3 protein: CASRPRGDTEAFF
CDR3 DNA: TGTGCCAGCAGACCCCGGGGGGACACTGAGGCTTTCTTT
D gene: -
V gene: TRBV7-8
J gene: TRBJ1-1
CDR3 length: 13

CDR3 protein: CASTTGSETQYF
CDR3 DNA: TGTGCCAGCACTACAGGGTCGGAGACCCAGTACTTC
D gene: -
V gene: TRBV6-5
J gene: TRBJ2-5
CDR3 length: 12

CDR3 protein: CASGSEGLETQYF
CDR3 DNA: TGTGCCAGCGGTTCGGAGGGCCTAGAGACCCAGTACTTC
D gene: -
V gene: TRBV7-9
J gene: TRBJ2-5
CDR3 length: 13

CDR3 protein: CATGTASYNEQFF
CDR3 DNA: TGTGCCACCGGGACGGCGTCCTACAATGAGCAGTTCTTC
D gene: -
V gene: TRBV6-6
J gene: TRBJ2-1
CDR3 length: 13

CDR3 protein: CASSPWGRIYEQYF
CDR3 DNA: TGTGCCAGCTCACCTTGGGGACGGATCTACGAGCAGTACTTC
D gene: -
V gene: TRBV18
J gene: TRBJ2-7
CDR3 length: 14

CDR3 protein: CASSFTGPGNTIYF
CDR3 DNA: TGTGCCAGCAGCTTCACAGGGCCTGGAAACACCATATATTTT
D gene: -
V gene: TRBV5-5
J gene: TRBJ1-3
CDR3 length: 14

CDR3 protein: CASSEGLRGTSDTQYF
CDR3 DNA: TGTGCCAGCAGTGAAGGTTTGCGCGGGACTAGCGATACGCAGTATTTT
D gene: TRBD2
V gene: TRBV2
J gene: TRBJ2-3
CDR3 length: 16

CDR3 protein: CASSWDRENTEAFF
CDR3 DNA: TGCGCCAGCAGCTGGGACAGGGAGAACACTGAAGCTTTCTTT
D gene: TRBD1
V gene: TRBV5-1
J gene: TRBJ1-1
CDR3 length: 14

CDR3 protein: CASSSQSPEQFF
CDR3 DNA: TGTGCCAGCAGTTCGCAAAGTCCTGAGCAGTTCTTC
D gene: -
V gene: TRBV2
J gene: TRBJ2-1
CDR3 length: 12

CDR3 protein: CSVGGQGNYGYTF
CDR3 DNA: TGCAGCGTGGGGGGACAGGGAAACTATGGCTACACCTTC
D gene: TRBD1
V gene: TRBV29-1
J gene: TRBJ1-2
CDR3 length: 13

CDR3 protein: CASSDSAGGPDTQYF
CDR3 DNA: TGTGCCAGCAGTGACTCGGCGGGGGGGCCAGATACGCAGTATTTT
D gene: TRBD2
V gene: TRBV6-4
J gene: TRBJ2-3
CDR3 length: 15

CDR3 protein: CASSPRGGSNYGYTF
CDR3 DNA: TGTGCCAGCAGCCCCCGGGGGGGCAGCAACTATGGCTACACCTTC
D gene: -
V gene: TRBV7-9
J gene: TRBJ1-2
CDR3 length: 15

CDR3 protein: CSTRQVPPYGYTF
CDR3 DNA: TGCAGCACGCGACAGGTCCCCCCGTATGGCTACACCTTC
D gene: -
V gene: TRBV29-1
J gene: TRBJ1-2
CDR3 length: 13

CDR3 protein: CASSQLAGGTDTQYF
CDR3 DNA: TGCGCCAGCAGCCAACTAGCGGGAGGAACAGATACGCAGTATTTT
D gene: TRBD2
V gene: TRBV4-3
J gene: TRBJ2-3
CDR3 length: 15

CDR3 protein: CASSYSLGEQYF
CDR3 DNA: TGTGCCAGCAGTTACTCGTTGGGCGAGCAGTACTTC
D gene: -
V gene: TRBV6-2/TRBV6-3
J gene: TRBJ2-7
CDR3 length: 12

CDR3 protein: CASSLGVTRRHEQFF
CDR3 DNA: TGCGCCAGCAGCTTGGGGGTGACTAGACGGCATGAGCAGTTCTTC
D gene: -
V gene: TRBV5-1
J gene: TRBJ2-1
CDR3 length: 15